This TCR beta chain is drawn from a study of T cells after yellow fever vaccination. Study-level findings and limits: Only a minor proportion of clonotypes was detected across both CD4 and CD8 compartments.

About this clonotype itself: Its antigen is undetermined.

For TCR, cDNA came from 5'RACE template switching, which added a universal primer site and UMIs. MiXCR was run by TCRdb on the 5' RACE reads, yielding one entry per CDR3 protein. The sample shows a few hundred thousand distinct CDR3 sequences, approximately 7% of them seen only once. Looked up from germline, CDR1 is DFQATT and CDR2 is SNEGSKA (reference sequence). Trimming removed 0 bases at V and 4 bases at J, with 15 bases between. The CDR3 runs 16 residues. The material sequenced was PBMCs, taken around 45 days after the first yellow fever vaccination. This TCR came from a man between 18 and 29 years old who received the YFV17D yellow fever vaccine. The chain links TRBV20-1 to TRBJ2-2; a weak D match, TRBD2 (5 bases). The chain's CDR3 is CSARDTGRASTGELFF. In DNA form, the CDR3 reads TGCAGTGCTAGAGATACGGGAAGGGCGAGCACCGGGGAGCTGTTTTTT.